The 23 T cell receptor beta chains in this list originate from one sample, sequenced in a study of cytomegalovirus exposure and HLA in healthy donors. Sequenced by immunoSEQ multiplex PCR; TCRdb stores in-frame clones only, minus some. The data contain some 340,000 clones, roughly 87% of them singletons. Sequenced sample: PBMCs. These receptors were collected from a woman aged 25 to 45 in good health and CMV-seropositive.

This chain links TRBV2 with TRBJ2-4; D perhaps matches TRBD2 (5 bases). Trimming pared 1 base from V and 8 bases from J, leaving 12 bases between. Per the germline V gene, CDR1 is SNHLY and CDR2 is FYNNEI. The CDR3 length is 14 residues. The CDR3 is CASSEGPSIDIQYF. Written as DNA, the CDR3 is TGTGCCAGCAGTGAAGGGCCTAGCATAGACATTCAGTACTTC.

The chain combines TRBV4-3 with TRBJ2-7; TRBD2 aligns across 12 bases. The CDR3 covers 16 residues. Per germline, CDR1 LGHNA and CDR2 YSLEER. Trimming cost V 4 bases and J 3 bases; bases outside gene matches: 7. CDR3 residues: CASSREGTSGFYEQYF. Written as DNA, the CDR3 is TGCGCCAGCAGCCGAGAGGGGACTAGCGGGTTCTACGAGCAGTACTTC.

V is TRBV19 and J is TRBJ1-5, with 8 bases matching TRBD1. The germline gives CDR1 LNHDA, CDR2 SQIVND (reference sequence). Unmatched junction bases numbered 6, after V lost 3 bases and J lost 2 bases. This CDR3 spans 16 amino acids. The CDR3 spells CASSILWTGRNQPQHF. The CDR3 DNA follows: TGTGCCAGTAGTATCCTCTGGACAGGGCGCAATCAGCCCCAGCATTTT. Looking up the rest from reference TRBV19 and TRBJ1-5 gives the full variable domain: DGGITQSPKYLFRKEGQNVTLSCEQNLNHDAMYWYRQDPGQGLRLIYYSQIVNDFQKGDIAEGYSVSREKKESFPLTVTSAQKNPTAFYLCASSILWTGRNQPQHFGDGTRLSIL.

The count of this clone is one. For the CDR3, the DNA is TGTGCCAGCAGCTTGGGAGGGAACTTCACAGATACGCAGTATTTT. This sequence encodes CASSLGGNFTDTQYF. This rearrangement joins TRBV5-6 to TRBJ2-3, with D tentatively TRBD2 (5 bases). The CDR3 extends over 15 amino acids. V lost 0 bases, J lost 2 bases, and 10 bases lay in between. In germline, CDR1 is SGHDT, CDR2 YYEEEE.

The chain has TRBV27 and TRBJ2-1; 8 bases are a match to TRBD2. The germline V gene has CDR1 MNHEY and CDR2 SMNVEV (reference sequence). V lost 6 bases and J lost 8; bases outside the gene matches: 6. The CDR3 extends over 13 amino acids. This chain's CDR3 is CASSHRGGDEQFF. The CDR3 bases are TGTGCCAGCAGCCATCGGGGGGGCGATGAGCAGTTCTTC.

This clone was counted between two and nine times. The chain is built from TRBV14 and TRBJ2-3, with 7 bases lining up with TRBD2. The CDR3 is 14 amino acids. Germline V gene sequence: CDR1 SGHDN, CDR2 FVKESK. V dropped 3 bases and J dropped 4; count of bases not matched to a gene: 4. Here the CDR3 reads CASSQAGVSDTQYF. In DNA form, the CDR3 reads TGTGCCAGCAGCCAGGCGGGAGTTTCAGATACGCAGTATTTT.

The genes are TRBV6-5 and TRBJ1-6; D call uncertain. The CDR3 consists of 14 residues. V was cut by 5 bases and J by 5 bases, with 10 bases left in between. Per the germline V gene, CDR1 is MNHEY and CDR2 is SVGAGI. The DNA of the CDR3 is TGTGCCAGCAGTCGCGCTGTTGATAATTCACCCCTCCACTTT. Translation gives CASSRAVDNSPLHF.

The CDR3 region is CASSPPGDEQFF. CDR3 nucleotides: TGTGCCAGCAGCCCGCCGGGAGATGAGCAGTTCTTC. The chain joins TRBV27 to TRBJ2-1, with a weak D call TRBD2 (6 bases). Trimming left V 6 bases short and J 8 bases short, with 11 bases between. The CDR3 extends over 12 amino acids. Germline lookup yields CDR1 MNHEY and CDR2 SMNVEV (reference sequence).

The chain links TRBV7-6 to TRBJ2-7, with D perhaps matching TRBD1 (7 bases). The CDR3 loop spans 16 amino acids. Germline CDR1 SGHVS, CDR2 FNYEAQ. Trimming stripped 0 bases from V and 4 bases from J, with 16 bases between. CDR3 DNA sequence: TGTGCCAGCAGCTTAGCGGCGGGGCAGGGGGGTTACGAGCAGTACTTC. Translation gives CASSLAAGQGGYEQYF.

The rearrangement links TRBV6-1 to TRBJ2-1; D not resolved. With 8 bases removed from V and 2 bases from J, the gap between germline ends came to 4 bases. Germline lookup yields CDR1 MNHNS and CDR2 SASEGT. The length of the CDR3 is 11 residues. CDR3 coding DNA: TGTGCCAGCGGGGCCTACAATGAGCAGTTCTTC. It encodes CASGAYNEQFF.

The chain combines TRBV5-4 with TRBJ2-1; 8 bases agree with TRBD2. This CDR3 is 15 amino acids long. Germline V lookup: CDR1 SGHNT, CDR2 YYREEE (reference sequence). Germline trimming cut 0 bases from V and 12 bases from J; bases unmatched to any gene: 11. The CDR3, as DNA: TGTGCCAGCAGCTTGGCCGGGACTAGGGTAGTGGGGCAGTTCTTC. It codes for CASSLAGTRVVGQFF.

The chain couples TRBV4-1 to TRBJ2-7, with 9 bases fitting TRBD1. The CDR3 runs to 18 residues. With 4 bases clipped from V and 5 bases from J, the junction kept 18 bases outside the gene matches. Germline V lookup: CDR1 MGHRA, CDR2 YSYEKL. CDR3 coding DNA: TGCGCCAGCAGCCCACACGTTCCAACCGGGACAGGGTATGACGAGCAGTACTTC. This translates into CASSPHVPTGTGYDEQYF.

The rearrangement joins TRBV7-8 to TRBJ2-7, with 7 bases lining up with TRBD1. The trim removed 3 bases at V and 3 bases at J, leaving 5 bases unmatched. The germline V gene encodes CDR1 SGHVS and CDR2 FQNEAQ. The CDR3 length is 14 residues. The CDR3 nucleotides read TGTGCCAGCAGCTTTAGGGGACAGAGCTACGAGCAGTACTTC. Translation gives CASSFRGQSYEQYF.

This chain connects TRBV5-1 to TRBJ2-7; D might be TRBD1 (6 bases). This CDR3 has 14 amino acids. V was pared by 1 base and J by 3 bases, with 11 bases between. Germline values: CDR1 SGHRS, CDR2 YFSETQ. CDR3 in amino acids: CASSLSTGRYEQYF. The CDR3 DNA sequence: TGCGCCAGCAGCTTGTCGACAGGCCGCTACGAGCAGTACTTC.

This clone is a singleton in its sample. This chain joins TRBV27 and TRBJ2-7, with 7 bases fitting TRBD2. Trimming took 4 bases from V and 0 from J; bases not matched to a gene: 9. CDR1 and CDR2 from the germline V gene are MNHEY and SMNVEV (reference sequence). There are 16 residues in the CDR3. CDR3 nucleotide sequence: TGTGCCAGCAGTTCCCGAGCCGGGAGGATCTCCTACGAGCAGTACTTC. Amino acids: CASSSRAGRISYEQYF.

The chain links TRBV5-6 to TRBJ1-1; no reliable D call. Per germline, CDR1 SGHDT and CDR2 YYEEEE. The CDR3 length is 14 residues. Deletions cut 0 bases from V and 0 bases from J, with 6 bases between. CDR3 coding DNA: TGTGCCAGCAGCTTGGAGGGAATGAACACTGAAGCTTTCTTT. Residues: CASSLEGMNTEAFF.

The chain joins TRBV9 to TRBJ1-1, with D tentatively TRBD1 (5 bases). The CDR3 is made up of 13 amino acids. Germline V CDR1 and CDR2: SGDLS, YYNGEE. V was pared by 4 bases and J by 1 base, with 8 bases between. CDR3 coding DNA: TGTGCCAGCAGCCTTGGGACGAACACTGAAGCTTTCTTT. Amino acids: CASSLGTNTEAFF.

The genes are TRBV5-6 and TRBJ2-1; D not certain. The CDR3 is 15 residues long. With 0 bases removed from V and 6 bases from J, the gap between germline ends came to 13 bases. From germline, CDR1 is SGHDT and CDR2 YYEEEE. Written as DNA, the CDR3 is TGTGCCAGCAGCTTGGGACATAATTATGCCAATGAGCAGTTCTTC. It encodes CASSLGHNYANEQFF. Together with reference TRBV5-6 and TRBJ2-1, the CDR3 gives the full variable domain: DAGVTQSPTHLIKTRGQQVTLRCSPKSGHDTVSWYQQALGQGPQFIFQYYEEEERQRGNFPDRFSGHQFPNYSSELNVNALLLGDSALYLCASSLGHNYANEQFFGPGTRLTVL.

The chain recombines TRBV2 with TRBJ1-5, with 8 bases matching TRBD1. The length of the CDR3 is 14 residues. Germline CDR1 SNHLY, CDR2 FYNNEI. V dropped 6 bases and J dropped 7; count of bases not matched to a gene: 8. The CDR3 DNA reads TGTGCCAGCAGGGCAGGGGGCCCGAACCAGCCCCAGCATTTT. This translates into CASRAGGPNQPQHF.

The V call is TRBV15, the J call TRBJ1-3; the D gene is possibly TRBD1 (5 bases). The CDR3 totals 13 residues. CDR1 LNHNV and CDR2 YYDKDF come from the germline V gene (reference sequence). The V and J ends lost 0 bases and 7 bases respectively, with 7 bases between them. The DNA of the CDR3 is TGTGCCACCAGCAGAGACAGGGCCAACACCATATATTTT. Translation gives CATSRDRANTIYF.

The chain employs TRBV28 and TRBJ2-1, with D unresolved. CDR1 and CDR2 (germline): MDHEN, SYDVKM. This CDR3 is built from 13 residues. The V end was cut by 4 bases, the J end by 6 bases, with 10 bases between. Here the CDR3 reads CASSSSTSNEQFF. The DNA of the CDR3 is TGTGCCAGCAGTTCCTCTACCTCCAATGAGCAGTTCTTC.

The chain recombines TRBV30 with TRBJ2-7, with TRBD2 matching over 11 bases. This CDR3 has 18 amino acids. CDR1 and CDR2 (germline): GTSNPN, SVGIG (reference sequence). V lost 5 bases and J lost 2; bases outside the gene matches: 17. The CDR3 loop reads CAWAGGQIAGGHPYEQYF. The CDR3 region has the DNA TGTGCCTGGGCCGGAGGGCAAATAGCGGGGGGGCACCCCTACGAGCAGTACTTC.

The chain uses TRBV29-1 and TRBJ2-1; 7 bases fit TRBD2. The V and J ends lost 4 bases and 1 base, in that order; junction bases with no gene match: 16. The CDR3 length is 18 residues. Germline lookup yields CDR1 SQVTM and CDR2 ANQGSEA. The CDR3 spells CSVVRGLTSMDSYNEQFF. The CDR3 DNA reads TGCAGCGTTGTGAGGGGACTGACTAGCATGGATTCCTACAATGAGCAGTTCTTC.